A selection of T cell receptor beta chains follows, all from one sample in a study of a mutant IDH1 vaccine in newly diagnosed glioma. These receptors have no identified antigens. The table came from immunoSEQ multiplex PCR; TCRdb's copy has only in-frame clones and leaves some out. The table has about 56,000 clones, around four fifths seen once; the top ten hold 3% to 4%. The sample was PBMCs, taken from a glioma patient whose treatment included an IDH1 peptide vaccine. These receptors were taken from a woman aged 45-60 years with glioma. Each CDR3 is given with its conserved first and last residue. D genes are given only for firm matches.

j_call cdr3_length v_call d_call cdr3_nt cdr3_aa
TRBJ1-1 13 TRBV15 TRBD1 TGTGCCACCAGCAGAGAAGACAGGGTGGGAGCTTTCTTT CATSREDRVGAFF
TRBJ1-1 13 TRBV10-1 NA TGCGCCAGCAGAGACAGCTTGAACACTGAAGCTTTCTTT CASRDSLNTEAFF
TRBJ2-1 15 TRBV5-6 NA TGTGCCAGCAGCTTGGTGCGGACGGACAAAAATGAGCAGTTCTTC CASSLVRTDKNEQFF
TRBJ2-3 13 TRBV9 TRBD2 TGTGCCAGCAGCGACCCAGGACTAGCCTCGCAGTATTTT CASSDPGLASQYF
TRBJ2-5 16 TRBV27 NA TGTGCCAGCAGTCTCTCATCTACTCCCCGACAAGAGACCCAGTACTTC CASSLSSTPRQETQYF
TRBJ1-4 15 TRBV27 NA TGTGCCAGCAGTGATGGGGAGACAACTAATGAAAAACTGTTTTTT CASSDGETTNEKLFF
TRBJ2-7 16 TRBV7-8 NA NA CASSLRAGGTPYEQYF
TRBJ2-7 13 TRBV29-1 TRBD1 TGCAGCGTTTTTGGGGACAGGCCCTACGAGCAGTACTTC CSVFGDRPYEQYF
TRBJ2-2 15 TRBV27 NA TGTGCCAGCAGTTTCGGACAGCAACCTACCGGGGAGCTGTTTTTT CASSFGQQPTGELFF
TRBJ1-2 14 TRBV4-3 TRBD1 TGCGCCAGCAGCCATAGAGGCAGGGGGCAAGGCTACACCTTC CASSHRGRGQGYTF
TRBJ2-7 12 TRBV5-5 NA TGTGCCAGCAGCCCGGAGGTCGGGGGTCCGTACTTC CASSPEVGGPYF
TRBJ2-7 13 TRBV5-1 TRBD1 TGCGCCAGCAGCTCAACAGGGGCCTACGAGCAGTACTTC CASSSTGAYEQYF
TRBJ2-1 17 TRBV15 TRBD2 TGTGCCACCAGCAGAGCGGGGGCTACTAGCGGGGGGAATGAGCAGTTCTTC CATSRAGATSGGNEQFF
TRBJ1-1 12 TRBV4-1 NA TGCGCCAGCAGCCAGAAGGCAGGTGAAGCTTTCTTT CASSQKAGEAFF
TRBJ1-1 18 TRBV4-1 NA TGCGCCAGCAGCCAAGACATCATTAGGGCCCGGGGGAACACTGAAGCTTTCTTT CASSQDIIRARGNTEAFF
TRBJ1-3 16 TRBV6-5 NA TGTGCCAGCAGTTACGTGGGGGGGCACTCCGGAAACACCATATATTTT CASSYVGGHSGNTIYF
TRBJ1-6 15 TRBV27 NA TGTGCCAGCAGTTTATCGACTGGGGAAGGGTCACCCCTCCACTTT CASSLSTGEGSPLHF
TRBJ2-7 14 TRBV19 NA TGTGCCAGTGGAGAGGGGGACTTGGGTTACGAGCAGTACTTC CASGEGDLGYEQYF
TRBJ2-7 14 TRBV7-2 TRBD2 TGTGCCAGCAGCCCCGGGACTACCTCCTACGAGCAGTACTTC CASSPGTTSYEQYF
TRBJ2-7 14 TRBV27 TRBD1 TGTGCCAGCAGCGGAGACAGGGCGACCTACGAGCAGTACTTC CASSGDRATYEQYF